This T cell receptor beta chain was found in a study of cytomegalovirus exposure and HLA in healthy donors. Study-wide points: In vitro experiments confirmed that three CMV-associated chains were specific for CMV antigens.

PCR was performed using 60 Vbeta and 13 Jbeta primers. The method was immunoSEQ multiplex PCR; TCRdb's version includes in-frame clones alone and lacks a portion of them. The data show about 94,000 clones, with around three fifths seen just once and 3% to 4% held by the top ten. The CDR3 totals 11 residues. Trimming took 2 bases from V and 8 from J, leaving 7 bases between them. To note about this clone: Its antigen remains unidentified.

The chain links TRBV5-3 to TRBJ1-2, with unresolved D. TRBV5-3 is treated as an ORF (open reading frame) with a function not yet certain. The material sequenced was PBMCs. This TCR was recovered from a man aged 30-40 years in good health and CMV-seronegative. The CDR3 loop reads CARSFAEGYTF. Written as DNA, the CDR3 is TGTGCCAGAAGCTTCGCAGAAGGCTACACCTTC.